This TCR beta chain stems from a study of blood T cells in healthy people across ages. The CDR3 totals 12 residues. The germline gives CDR1 SGHTA, CDR2 FQGNSA. V lost 3 bases and J 5 bases, leaving 4 bases between the germline ends. Healthy Caucasians from Russia aged about 6 to 90 served as donors. Researchers isolated at least 6.5 million PBMCs per sample. In this sample, this clonotype turned up many times. Its antigen is undetermined. Whole-study results and caveats: Older age went with lower TCR beta diversity per million T cells, in a roughly linear way. Percentage of naive T cells showed a strong correlation with TCR beta diversity.

Alongside a J-beta primer mix, a sample-barcoded 5' primer served in a second PCR lasting about 7 to 12 cycles. TCRdb re-derived calls from the 5' RACE reads in MiXCR, one entry per CDR3 protein. This repertoire shows some 1.5 million distinct CDR3 sequences, approximately 39% found once; its top ten account for about 4.1%. What was sequenced was blood. This clonotype originated in a woman between 18 and 29 years old in good health. The chain employs TRBV7-2 and TRBJ2-2; no reliable D call. The CDR3 DNA reads as TGTGCCAGCAGCTTTCTTACCGGGGAGCTGTTTTTT. Residues: CASSFLTGELFF.